The 30 T cell receptor beta chains below all came from one sample that was sequenced in a study of blood T cell repertoires in COVID-19. Measured with immunoSEQ multiplex PCR; TCRdb has only the in-frame clones, and not every one. Counted here are tens of thousands of clones, 86% occurring once; the ten biggest clones make up 6.9%. Sequenced material: peripheral blood. Every receptor here comes from a man between 50 and 59 years old with active COVID-19.

This clone was found once. The V call is TRBV11-3, the J call TRBJ2-2; D unresolved. Trimming pared 1 base from V and 7 bases from J, leaving 16 bases between. The germline gives CDR1 SGHNT, CDR2 YENEEA. This CDR3 has 16 amino acids. CDR3 coding DNA: TGTGCCAGCAGCTTAGGCCTTCGCGGAAGAGGCGGGGAGCTGTTTTTT. The encoded protein is CASSLGLRGRGGELFF.

The genes are TRBV18 and TRBJ1-2; D gene uncertain. V lost 0 bases, J lost 2 bases, and 10 bases lay in between. Germline loops: CDR1 KGHSH, CDR2 LQKENI. CDR3 size: 15 residues. Here the CDR3 DNA reads TGTGCCAGCTCACCACCGGGCACGGTGAACTATGGCTACACCTTC. Translation: CASSPPGTVNYGYTF.

The CDR3 protein is CASSDWGGRPEAFF. The CDR3 DNA is TGCGCCAGCAGTGACTGGGGGGGGCGCCCGGAAGCTTTCTTT. The chain is built from TRBV10-2 and TRBJ1-1; possibly TRBD1 for D (6 bases). Germline V CDR1 and CDR2: WSHSY, SAAADI. V lost 3 bases to trimming and J lost 8 bases, with 16 bases between them. CDR3 length equals 14 residues.

V gene TRBV18 combines with J gene TRBJ2-1; D possibly corresponds to TRBD1 (6 bases). Looked up from germline, CDR1 is KGHSH and CDR2 is LQKENI. Trimming took off 5 bases at V and 5 bases at J, with 16 bases between the two ends. CDR3 length equals 15 residues. The CDR3 is CASSSQGLGNNEQFF. Written as DNA, the CDR3 is TGTGCCAGCTCATCTCAGGGGCTCGGGAACAATGAGCAGTTCTTC.

The chain recombines TRBV5-1 with TRBJ2-1; TRBD2 aligns across 9 bases. V lost 4 bases to trimming and J lost 8 bases; unmatched junction nucleotides: 10. Germline loops: CDR1 SGHRS, CDR2 YFSETQ. The CDR3 has 15 amino acids. The CDR3 DNA follows: TGCGCCAGCAGCCCGGGACTAGCTACCCGGGATGAGCAGTTCTTC. This codes for CASSPGLATRDEQFF.

This rearrangement joins TRBV6-5 to TRBJ1-3; 9 bases are a match to TRBD1. CDR1 and CDR2 (germline): MNHEY, SVGAGI. V shed 6 bases, J shed 1 base, and the junction held 4 bases outside the gene matches. There are 15 residues in the CDR3. The CDR3 DNA is TGTGCCAGCAGGGAGGACAGGGGATCTGGAAACACCATATATTTT. Encoded protein: CASREDRGSGNTIYF.

The chain couples TRBV7-9 to TRBJ1-6; D might be TRBD1 (6 bases). Germline V gene lookup returns CDR1 SEHNR and CDR2 FQNEAQ (reference sequence). Deletions cut 5 bases from V and 14 bases from J, with 13 bases between. The length of the CDR3 is 12 residues. The CDR3 DNA reads TGTGCCAGCAGCGTACAGGGCTTAACCCTCCACTTT. Protein sequence: CASSVQGLTLHF.

The CDR3 region is CASTVGGWKQFF. CDR3 in DNA: TGTGCCAGCACCGTCGGGGGGTGGAAGCAGTTCTTC. This rearrangement joins TRBV7-2 to TRBJ2-1, with 7 bases that match TRBD2. V lost 7 bases and J lost 11; bases outside the gene matches: 8. CDR3 length: 12 amino acids. From germline, CDR1 is SGHTA and CDR2 FQGNSA.

The chain recombines TRBV11-2 with TRBJ2-1; TRBD2 aligns across 10 bases. Trimming removed 3 bases from V and 4 bases from J; junction bases left unmatched: 6. Looked up from germline, CDR1 is SGHAT and CDR2 is FQNNGV. The CDR3 covers 16 residues. The CDR3 reads CASSFLAGVGYNEQFF. The CDR3, as DNA: TGTGCCAGCAGCTTTCTAGCGGGAGTTGGTTACAATGAGCAGTTCTTC.

V gene TRBV19 combines with J gene TRBJ1-2; no firm D call. Between the trimmed V and J ends, which lost 8 bases and 3 bases, there was a span of 7 bases. The CDR3 has 11 amino acids. Germline V gene sequence: CDR1 LNHDA, CDR2 SQIVND (reference sequence). CDR3 DNA sequence: TGTGCCAGTTCGGACTACTATGGCTACACCTTC. Amino acid sequence: CASSDYYGYTF.

The chain links TRBV6-6 to TRBJ1-1, with TRBD1 identical over 7 bases. This CDR3 region has 15 residues. The V gene end was trimmed by 5 bases and the J gene end by 1 base; junction bases not matched to a gene: 7. Germline CDR1 MNHNY, CDR2 SVGAGI (reference sequence). CDR3 nucleotide sequence: TGTGCCAGCAGTCTCGTCGGACAGGCGAACACTGAAGCTTTCTTT. Amino acid sequence: CASSLVGQANTEAFF.

This chain links TRBV7-3 with TRBJ2-2; 8 bases are shared with TRBD2. This CDR3 spans 17 amino acids. Germline V gene sequence: CDR1 SGHTA, CDR2 FQGTGA. V gave up 3 bases and J gave up 0 bases; unmatched junction bases: 6. The CDR3 loop reads CASSLLAGGTNTGELFF. The CDR3 DNA sequence: TGTGCCAGCAGCTTGCTGGCGGGGGGTACGAACACCGGGGAGCTGTTTTTT. Full variable domain (outside the CDR3, taken from reference TRBV7-3 and TRBJ2-2): GAGVSQTPSNKVTEKGKYVELRCDPISGHTALYWYRQSLGQGPEFLIYFQGTGAADDSGLPNDRFFAVRPEGSVSTLKIQRTERGDSAVYLCASSLLAGGTNTGELFFGEGSRLTVL.

The V call is TRBV6-1, the J call TRBJ1-6; possibly TRBD1 for D (6 bases). There are 15 residues in the CDR3. Germline V gene data show CDR1 as MNHNS and CDR2 as SASEGT. V was shortened by 0 bases and J by 6 bases, with 9 bases between the two germline ends. Here the CDR3 DNA reads TGTGCCAGCAGTGAAGCGCAAGGGGGTAATTCACCCCTCCACTTT. Encoded protein: CASSEAQGGNSPLHF.

V gene TRBV5-1 combines with J gene TRBJ2-3; 8 bases match TRBD1. Germline CDR1 SGHRS, CDR2 YFSETQ. The CDR3 runs to 14 residues. The J segment lost 13 bases and the V segment lost 0 bases, leaving 10 bases of the junction unmatched. CDR3 sequence: CASSLEPGTGREYF. The CDR3 nucleotides read TGCGCCAGCAGCTTGGAACCCGGGACAGGCAGGGAGTATTTT.

This clone was detected once. The chain combines TRBV30 with TRBJ2-3; D remains ambiguous. V lost 7 bases to trimming and J lost 9 bases, with 11 bases between them. Per the germline V gene, CDR1 is GTSNPN and CDR2 is SVGIG (reference sequence). The CDR3 contains 10 residues. In DNA, the CDR3 is TGTGCCTCTGAGGCCGGCACGCAGTATTTT. This sequence encodes CASEAGTQYF.

The V and J genes are TRBV9 and TRBJ2-1, with TRBD2 matching over 11 bases. Per the germline V gene, CDR1 is SGDLS and CDR2 is YYNGEE. Trimming removed 3 bases from V and 7 bases from J; junction bases left unmatched: 6. CDR3 size: 15 residues. The chain's CDR3 is CASSAGTSGGNEQFF. The CDR3 region has the DNA TGTGCCAGCAGCGCCGGGACTAGCGGTGGGAATGAGCAGTTCTTC.

The chain joins TRBV27 to TRBJ1-2, with 8 bases matching TRBD1. V lost 4 bases and J lost 2; bases outside the gene matches: 3. CDR1 and CDR2 from the germline V gene are MNHEY and SMNVEV (reference sequence). The CDR3 is 14 residues long. The CDR3 sequence: CASSWAGGNYGYTF. In DNA form, the CDR3 reads TGTGCCAGCAGTTGGGCAGGGGGCAACTATGGCTACACCTTC.

The chain is built from TRBV5-4 and TRBJ2-5; 9 positions match TRBD1. V lost 5 bases and J lost 5; bases outside the gene matches: 10. The length of the CDR3 is 15 residues. CDR1 SGHNT and CDR2 YYREEE come from the germline V gene (reference sequence). CDR3 loop: CASRLTGGPAETQYF. The CDR3 nucleotides are TGTGCCAGCAGGCTAACAGGGGGCCCCGCCGAGACCCAGTACTTC. Looking up the rest from reference TRBV5-4 and TRBJ2-5 gives the full variable domain: ETGVTQSPTHLIKTRGQQVTLRCSSQSGHNTVSWYQQALGQGPQFIFQYYREEENGRGNFPPRFSGLQFPNYSSELNVNALELDDSALYLCASRLTGGPAETQYFGPGTRLLVL.

V is TRBV27 and J is TRBJ1-2; D is uncertain. The V gene lost 5 bases and the J gene lost 2 bases, with 9 bases spanning the gap. The V gene's germline CDR1 is MNHEY and CDR2 SMNVEV (reference sequence). This CDR3 region has 13 residues. Written as DNA, the CDR3 is TGTGCCAGCAGTGCCCGGGAGAACTATGGCTACACCTTC. It is translated as CASSARENYGYTF.

The rearrangement joins TRBV3-1 (or the pseudogene TRBV3-2) to TRBJ1-5; the D is unclear. The CDR3 covers 15 residues. From germline, CDR1 is LGHDT and CDR2 YNNKEL (reference sequence). V lost 1 base and J 3 bases, leaving 10 bases between the germline ends. The CDR3 DNA sequence: TGTGCCAGCAGCCAAGGGACGGGATACAATCAGCCCCAGCATTTT. Translating gives CASSQGTGYNQPQHF.

In this sample, this clone turned up once. This chain links TRBV27 with TRBJ2-3, with D hard to call. Germline V lookup: CDR1 MNHEY, CDR2 SMNVEV (reference sequence). Trimming stripped 3 bases from V and 2 bases from J, with 6 bases between. This CDR3 comprises 13 residues. The CDR3 region is CASSFGATDTQYF. The CDR3 DNA sequence: TGTGCCAGCAGTTTTGGAGCCACAGATACGCAGTATTTT.

This clone was observed once. The chain carries TRBV10-3 and TRBJ1-1; the D gene is possibly TRBD1 (5 bases). The V and J ends lost 2 bases and 3 bases respectively, with 13 bases between them. The CDR3 contains 15 residues. Germline assignment: CDR1 ENHRY and CDR2 SYGVKD. In nucleotides, the CDR3 is TGTGCCATCAGTGAGGGGGCAGGGAAGGACACTGAAGCTTTCTTT. This encodes CAISEGAGKDTEAFF.

V gene TRBV6-6 combines with J gene TRBJ1-1; weak D call: TRBD1 (5 bases). The CDR3 runs 13 residues. V lost 7 bases, J lost 3 bases, and 12 bases lay in between. Germline assignment: CDR1 MNHNY and CDR2 SVGAGI (reference sequence). The chain's CDR3 is CASKQGDYTEAFF. CDR3 nucleotides: TGTGCCAGCAAGCAGGGTGACTACACTGAAGCTTTCTTT.

The V call is TRBV5-4, the J call TRBJ1-2; no reliable D call. This CDR3 has 14 amino acids. CDR1 and CDR2 (germline): SGHNT, YYREEE (reference sequence). Trimming stripped 3 bases from V and 2 bases from J, with 11 bases between. The CDR3 DNA reads TGTGCCAGCAGCTCCCGGGGTGGGAACTATGGCTACACCTTC. This sequence encodes CASSSRGGNYGYTF.

The gene calls are TRBV6-5 and TRBJ1-5; 9 positions match TRBD1. Germline V CDR1 and CDR2: MNHEY, SVGAGI. The ends lost 5 bases at V and 7 bases at J; junction bases unmatched: 9. The CDR3 runs to 15 residues. The CDR3 region is CASSPGQGNMQPQHF. CDR3 coding DNA: TGTGCCAGCAGTCCGGGACAGGGTAACATGCAGCCCCAGCATTTT.

The genes are TRBV10-2 and TRBJ2-1; D is uncertain. The germline V gene encodes CDR1 WSHSY and CDR2 SAAADI. The CDR3 is 14 residues long. V lost 1 base to trimming and J lost 2 bases, with 6 bases between them. The DNA of the CDR3 is TGCGCCAGCAGTGAGTGGGCAGCCTACAATGAGCAGTTCTTC. Its translation: CASSEWAAYNEQFF.

The V gene is TRBV5-1, the J gene TRBJ2-5, with 14 bases identical to TRBD2. This CDR3 region has 17 residues. The junction had 9 bases not matched to a gene; V was cut back by 3 bases and J by 5 bases. The germline gives CDR1 SGHRS, CDR2 YFSETQ. The CDR3 region is CASSSLSGLAGVETQYF. CDR3 sequence (DNA): TGCGCCAGCAGCTCACTATCGGGACTAGCGGGAGTGGAGACCCAGTACTTC.

The chain uses TRBV6-1 and TRBJ1-1; no reliable D call. V was pared by 3 bases and J by 0 bases, with 11 bases between. The CDR3 runs 15 residues. Per germline, CDR1 MNHNS and CDR2 SASEGT. CDR3 amino acids: CASSDRGAMNTEAFF. CDR3 DNA: TGTGCCAGCAGTGATCGGGGAGCAATGAACACTGAAGCTTTCTTT.

The chain is built from TRBV14 and TRBJ2-5; possible D gene TRBD1, 6 bases. This CDR3 comprises 13 residues. The germline CDR1 and CDR2 sequences are SGHDN and FVKESK. Trimming stripped 1 base from V and 7 bases from J, with 10 bases between. CDR3 loop: CASSQAQGATQYF. The CDR3 DNA follows: TGTGCCAGCAGCCAAGCACAGGGAGCGACCCAGTACTTC.

The DNA of the CDR3 is TGTGCCAGCAGCTCGACTAGCGGGATGGAGACCCAGTACTTC. Protein: CASSSTSGMETQYF. V gene TRBV7-8 combines with J gene TRBJ2-5; 11 bases map to TRBD2. Germline trimming cut 4 bases from V and 5 bases from J; bases unmatched to any gene: 3. The CDR3 loop spans 14 amino acids. The V gene's germline CDR1 is SGHVS and CDR2 FQNEAQ.